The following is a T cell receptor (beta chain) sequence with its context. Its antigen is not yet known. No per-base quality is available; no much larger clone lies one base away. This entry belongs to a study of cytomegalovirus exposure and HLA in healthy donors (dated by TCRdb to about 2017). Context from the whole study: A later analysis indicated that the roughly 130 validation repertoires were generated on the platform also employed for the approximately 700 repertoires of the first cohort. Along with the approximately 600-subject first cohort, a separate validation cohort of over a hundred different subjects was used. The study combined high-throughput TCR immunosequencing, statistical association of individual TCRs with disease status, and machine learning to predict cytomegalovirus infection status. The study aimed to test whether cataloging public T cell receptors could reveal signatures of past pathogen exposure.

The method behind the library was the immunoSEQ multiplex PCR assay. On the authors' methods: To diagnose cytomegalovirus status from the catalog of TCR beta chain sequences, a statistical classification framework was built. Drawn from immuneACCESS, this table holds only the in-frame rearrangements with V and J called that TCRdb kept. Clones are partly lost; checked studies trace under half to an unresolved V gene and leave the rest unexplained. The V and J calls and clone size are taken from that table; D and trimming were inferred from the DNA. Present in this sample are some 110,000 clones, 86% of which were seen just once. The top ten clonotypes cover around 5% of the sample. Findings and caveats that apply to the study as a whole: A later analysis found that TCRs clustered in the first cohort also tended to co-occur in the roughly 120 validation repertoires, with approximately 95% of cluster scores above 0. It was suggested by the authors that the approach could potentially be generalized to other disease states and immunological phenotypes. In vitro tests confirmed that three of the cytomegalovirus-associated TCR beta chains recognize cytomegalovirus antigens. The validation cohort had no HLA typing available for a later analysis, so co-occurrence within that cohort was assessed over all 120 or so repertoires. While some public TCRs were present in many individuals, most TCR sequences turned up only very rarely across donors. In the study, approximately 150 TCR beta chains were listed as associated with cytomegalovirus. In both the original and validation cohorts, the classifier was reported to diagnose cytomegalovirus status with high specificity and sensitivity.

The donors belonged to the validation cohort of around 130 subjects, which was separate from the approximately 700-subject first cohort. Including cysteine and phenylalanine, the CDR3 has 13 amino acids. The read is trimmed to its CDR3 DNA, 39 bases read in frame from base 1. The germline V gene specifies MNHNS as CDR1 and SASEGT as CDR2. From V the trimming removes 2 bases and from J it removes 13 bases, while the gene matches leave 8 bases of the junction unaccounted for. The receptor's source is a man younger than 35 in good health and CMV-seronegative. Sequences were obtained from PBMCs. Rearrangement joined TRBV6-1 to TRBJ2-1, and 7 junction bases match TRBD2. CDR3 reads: CASSEYSRGYQFF. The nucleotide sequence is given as TGTGCCAGCAGTGAATATTCGCGGGGGTATCAGTTCTTC.